The rows below give T cell receptor beta chains drawn from one sample of a study of T cells in Graves' hyperthyroidism and ophthalmopathy. In TCRdb, the multiplex PCR reads were re-called with MiXCR into one record per CDR3 protein. The sample includes approximately 700,000 distinct CDR3 sequences, roughly 45% of them seen just once. Sequenced material: peripheral blood or thyroid tissue (not recorded which). The receptors come from an adult man with Graves' disease, either hyperthyroidism or ophthalmopathy (not recorded which). The CDR3 runs from the conserved cysteine through the conserved F or W. The order of the fields is D gene, clone size, V gene, J gene, CDR3 DNA, CDR3 protein. D genes are given only for firm matches. Size values are once, few and many counts, or a class for expanded clones, and some rows have none.

>NA|NA|TRBV2|TRBJ1-6
TGTGCCAGCAACGGGGGAGGGACCCTCCACTTT
CASNGGGTLHF
>NA|NA|TRBV20-1|TRBJ1-5
TGCAGTGCTAGACCCGCCTCGGGTATTAGCAATCAGCCCCAGCATTTT
CSARPASGISNQPQHF
>NA|many|TRBV25-1|TRBJ2-6
TGTGCCAGCAGTGAGGGGGGCCCATGGACCTCTGGGGCCAACGTCCTGACTTTC
CASSEGGPWTSGANVLTF
>NA|NA|TRBV7-3|TRBJ1-3
TGCGCCAGCAGCCAAGATCAGGCGGATGGAAACACCATATATTTT
CASSQDQADGNTIYF
>NA|many|TRBV7-9|TRBJ1-4
TGTGCCAGCAGCCCGGGAGGGACTAATGAAAAACTGTTTTTT
CASSPGGTNEKLFF
>NA|many|TRBV7-2|TRBJ1-5
TGTGCCAGCAGCTTAGGGTCCGGCAGGGAGAGATCCCAGCATTTT
CASSLGSGRERSQHF
>NA|NA|TRBV2|TRBJ1-5
TGTGCCAGCGTTGGTAGGGAAAGCAATCAGCCCCAGCATTTT
CASVGRESNQPQHF
>NA|many|TRBV7-9|TRBJ1-2
TGTGCCAGCAGCTCCCGGACAGCCGGAAGATATGGCTACACCTTC
CASSSRTAGRYGYTF
>NA|NA|TRBV6-1|TRBJ2-5
TGTGCCAGCATCATGGACGGACAAGAGACCCAGTACTTC
CASIMDGQETQYF
>NA|NA|TRBV7-4|TRBJ1-3
TGTGCCAGCAGCTTTGAGGGAAGCTCTGGAAACACCATATATTTT
CASSFEGSSGNTIYF
>NA|NA|TRBV12-3/TRBV12-4|TRBJ2-5
TGTGCCAGCAGTTTAGCGGGAAGCGTGACCCAGTACTTC
CASSLAGSVTQYF
>NA|few|TRBV7-8|TRBJ2-7
TGTGCCAGCAGTCATTCCCCCGGGACGGGGGCCTACGAGCAGTACTTC
CASSHSPGTGAYEQYF
>TRBD2|many|TRBV10-2|TRBJ2-7
TGCGCCAGCAGTGAGAAACTAGGGACTAGGGGTTCCTACGAGCAGTACTTC
CASSEKLGTRGSYEQYF
>TRBD1|NA|TRBV29-1|TRBJ1-4
TGCAGCGTCCAGGGGGCGGTCAATGAAAAACTGTTTTTT
CSVQGAVNEKLFF
>NA|few|TRBV5-1|TRBJ2-7
TGCGCCAGCAGCTTGGGCTCAGAAAGGCGTTTCTCCTACGAGCAGTACTTC
CASSLGSERRFSYEQYF
>NA|NA|TRBV12-3/TRBV12-4|TRBJ1-2
TGTGCCAGCAGTACCGACGGAGTCTATGGCTACACCTTC
CASSTDGVYGYTF
>NA|few|TRBV19|TRBJ1-6
TGTGCCAGTAGTCACAGAGAACTCTCCTATAATTCACCCCTCCACTTT
CASSHRELSYNSPLHF
>NA|once|TRBV25-1|TRBJ1-4
TGTGCCTGGAGTGTACATCAGGGAGAGGAAAAACTGTTTTTT
CAWSVHQGEEKLFF
>TRBD1|NA|TRBV29-1|TRBJ1-6
TGCAGCCCCCGAGGGACAGGCGGGAATTCACCCCTCCACTTT
CSPRGTGGNSPLHF
>TRBD1|few|TRBV29-1|TRBJ2-7
TGCACCGGGACAGGGTACTACGAGCAGTACTTC
CTGTGYYEQYF
>TRBD1|NA|TRBV24-1|TRBJ1-4
TGTGCCACCCCGGGACAGGGTGGAACTAATGAAAAACTGTTTTTT
CATPGQGGTNEKLFF
>TRBD1|NA|TRBV7-2|TRBJ1-6
TGTGCCAGCAGACCGATAGGGACAGGGAATTCACCCCTCCACTTT
CASRPIGTGNSPLHF
>TRBD2|NA|TRBV10-3|TRBJ2-5
TGTGCCATCAGTAGCGGGGGGGCACAGACCCAGTACTTC
CAISSGGAQTQYF
>NA|NA|TRBV7-6|TRBJ1-1
TGTGCCAGCAGCCCACAGGGACCCGACACTGAAGCTTTCTTT
CASSPQGPDTEAFF
>NA|NA|TRBV5-1|TRBJ1-1
TGCGCCAGCAGCGAAGGAAGGAGGGCCCTGAACACTGAAGCTTTCTTT
CASSEGRRALNTEAFF
>NA|NA|TRBV7-8|TRBJ2-5
TGTGCCAGCAGTTACTCGCAGGGGCAGATGACCCAGTACTTC
CASSYSQGQMTQYF
>TRBD2|many|TRBV2|TRBJ2-7
TGTGCCAGCAGTGACGATAGCGGGAGAAACGAGCAGTACTTC
CASSDDSGRNEQYF
>NA|few|TRBV25-1|TRBJ1-4
TGTGCCAGCAGTGAAGTTAGGAGTCTACCTAATGAAAAACTGTTTTTT
CASSEVRSLPNEKLFF
>NA|NA|TRBV12-3/TRBV12-4|TRBJ1-6
TGTGCCAGCAGTTTCATTCAGGGCGCCTATAATTCACCCCTCCACTTT
CASSFIQGAYNSPLHF
>NA|few|TRBV2|TRBJ1-2
TGTGCCAGCAGTGAACCCAGGGCAGGACACTATGGCTACACCTTC
CASSEPRAGHYGYTF
>TRBD1|few|TRBV6-5|TRBJ1-6
TGTGCCAGCAGTTACGCCCCGGGACAGTATAATTCACCCCTCCACTTT
CASSYAPGQYNSPLHF
>TRBD1|NA|TRBV11-1|TRBJ1-4
TGTGCCACGACAGGGGGCAATGAAAAACTGTTTTTT
CATTGGNEKLFF
>TRBD1|NA|TRBV29-1|TRBJ1-4
TGCAGCTTATCTGAACAGGGGGCTTACGAAAAACTGTTTTTT
CSLSEQGAYEKLFF
>NA|NA|TRBV20-1|TRBJ1-2
TGCAGTGCTCCCCGCATTCTCTATGGCTACACCTTC
CSAPRILYGYTF
>TRBD2|NA|TRBV10-2|TRBJ2-1
TGCGCCAGCAGGCTAGCGGGGGTAGATGAGCAGTTCTTC
CASRLAGVDEQFF
>NA|many|TRBV20-1|TRBJ2-7
TGCAGTGCTAGAGTAGGCGGAGGACCCCACGAGCAGTACTTC
CSARVGGGPHEQYF
>NA|NA|TRBV7-2|TRBJ1-6
TGTGCCAGCAGCTTCTTTGCGGGGAATTCACCCCTCCACTTT
CASSFFAGNSPLHF
>TRBD1|NA|TRBV19|TRBJ1-2
TGTGCCAGTAGTGTCCGGGACAGGAGGATCTATGGCTACACCTTC
CASSVRDRRIYGYTF
>NA|many|TRBV20-1|TRBJ1-4
TGCAGTGCTAGGGGAATGGAGCATGAAAAACTGTTTTTT
CSARGMEHEKLFF
>NA|NA|TRBV24-1|TRBJ1-4
TGTGCCACCAGTGATAGTACGGGAGGGCGGAGCGAAAAACTGTTTTTT
CATSDSTGGRSEKLFF
>NA|NA|TRBV7-9|TRBJ2-7
TGTGCCAGCAGCTCCCTCACCAGCTCCTACGAGCAGTACTTC
CASSSLTSSYEQYF